This entry is about one T cell receptor (beta chain). There are 14 residues in the CDR3. Trimming stripped 3 bases from V and 2 bases from J, with 8 bases between. Per germline, CDR1 KGHSH and CDR2 LQKENI. These data come from a study of blood T cell repertoires in COVID-19. In the study overall: The United States, Italy and Spain were the sources of the acute and convalescent COVID-19 samples.

Under the authors' procedure: Nucleated cell number was recorded as an estimate derived from reference gene primer amplification. Sequenced by immunoSEQ multiplex PCR; TCRdb stores in-frame clones only, minus some. V and J calls and clone size are copied from that table; D and trimming were computed from the DNA. Of 220,000 or so clones in the sample, 90% are singletons; the top ten hold approximately 15%. The clonotype comes from a man younger than 45 who had been exposed to COVID-19. Sequencing used PBMCs or T cells enriched from blood (not recorded which). The rearrangement joins TRBV18 to TRBJ1-5; the D is unclear. The DNA of the CDR3 is TGTGCCAGCTCACCGAGAGATGGCAATCAGCCCCAGCATTTT. This sequence encodes CASSPRDGNQPQHF.